Presented here are 3 T cell receptor beta chains from one specimen sequenced in a study of blood T cells in healthy people across ages (dated by TCRdb to between 2014 and 2017). Library generation was performed with 5' RACE. TCRdb records Illumina HiSeq 2500 as the sequencer. A second PCR of about 7 to 12 cycles was run with a J-beta primer mix and a sample-barcoded 5' primer. TCRdb redid the processing of the public reads, applying fastp at Q25 and MiXCR, and retained in-frame beta chains. Here each entry gathers all rows of one CDR3 protein and keeps the most common genes and DNA. Across this sample there are 550,000 to 800,000 distinct CDR3 sequences, with more than 20% seen only once. The ten largest make up 3% to 4% of the sample. Material for sequencing was blood. All receptors derive from a man between 65 and 85 years old in good health.

This clonotype has only a few counts. The chain is built from TRBV10-2 and TRBJ2-5; TRBD1 matches at 7 bases. Gene TRBJ2-7 matches the end of the DNA better, so the J call may be wrong. Germline V gene data show CDR1 as WSHSY and CDR2 as SAAADI. The CDR3 runs to 16 residues. The CDR3 sequence: CASSYSGQDNSYEQYF. The CDR3 DNA is TGCGCCAGCAGTTATTCCGGACAGGATAACTCCTACGAGCAGTACTTC.

The rearrangement links TRBV10-3 to TRBJ2-5; D gene ambiguous. The last part of the DNA fits TRBJ2-7 better; the J call may be wrong. The CDR3 length is 13 residues. Per germline, CDR1 ENHRY and CDR2 SYGVKD. In nucleotides, the CDR3 is TGTGCCATCAGTGAGTCTGAGTCCTACGAGCAGTACTTC. It specifies CAISESESYEQYF.

A note on this clonotype: One junction end does not reproduce the germline sequence, and a read error may be involved. The chain recombines TRBV11-2 with TRBJ2-2; TRBD2 matches at 10 bases. The CDR3 covers 16 residues. CDR1 is SGHAT, CDR2 FQNNGV, per germline. CDR3 region: CTSRLTGLATTGELFF. The CDR3 DNA reads as TGTACCAGCAGACTTACGGGACTAGCGACGACCGGGGAGCTGTTTTTT.